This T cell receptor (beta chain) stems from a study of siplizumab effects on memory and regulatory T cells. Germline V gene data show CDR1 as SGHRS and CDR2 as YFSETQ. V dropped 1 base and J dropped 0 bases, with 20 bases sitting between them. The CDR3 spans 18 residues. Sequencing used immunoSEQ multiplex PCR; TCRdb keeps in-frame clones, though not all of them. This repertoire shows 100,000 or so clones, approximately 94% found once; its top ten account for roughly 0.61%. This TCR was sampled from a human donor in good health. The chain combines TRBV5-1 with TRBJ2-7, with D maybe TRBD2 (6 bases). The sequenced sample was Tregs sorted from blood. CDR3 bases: TGCGCCAGCAGCTTGAGGCCCCTTACAGGAGGGACCTCCTACGAGCAGTACTTC. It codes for CASSLRPLTGGTSYEQYF.